What follows is one T cell receptor beta chain and its context. Its antigen is undetermined. The data were obtained in a study of Ad26.COV2.S vaccination and SARS-CoV-2 variants. Study-level results: Reportedly, after vaccination the spike-specific CD8+ and CD4+ T cell responses displayed substantial breadth.

The treatment was: some 20 received Ad26.COV2.S at low or high dose, single or two shots; 5 received placebo; per-sample allocation not given. On day 63 after the first injection, vaccine and placebo recipients gave samples. The length of the CDR3 is 15 residues. Germline CDR1 SGHNT, CDR2 YYREEE (reference sequence). The V gene end was trimmed by 4 bases and the J gene end by 2 bases; junction bases not matched to a gene: 3. This table comes from immunoSEQ multiplex PCR, and its TCRdb copy is limited to in-frame clones, with some not included. Here the sample spans around 350,000 clones, about 85% being singletons.

The source of this sequence is a person between 18 and 59 years old who received the Ad26.COV2.S COVID-19 vaccine or a placebo. The source was peripheral blood, collected in a trial of Ad26.COV2.S vaccine versus placebo. The gene calls are TRBV5-4 and TRBJ1-4; the match to TRBD1 covers 9 bases. As DNA, the CDR3 is TGTGCCAGCAGCGGTACAGGGGGCACTAATGAAAAACTGTTTTTT. Translating it yields CASSGTGGTNEKLFF. The complete variable domain, with remaining parts taken from reference TRBV5-4 and TRBJ1-4, reads ETGVTQSPTHLIKTRGQQVTLRCSSQSGHNTVSWYQQALGQGPQFIFQYYREEENGRGNFPPRFSGLQFPNYSSELNVNALELDDSALYLCASSGTGGTNEKLFFGSGTQLSVL.